A selection of T cell receptor beta chains follows, all from one sample in a study of cytomegalovirus exposure and HLA in healthy donors. The method was immunoSEQ multiplex PCR; TCRdb's version includes in-frame clones alone and lacks a portion of them. The sample has 200,000 to 300,000 clones, around 86% seen once. The sequencing sample was made of PBMCs. Source of these receptors: a woman in her twenties or thirties in good health and CMV-seropositive. CDR3s include the opening cysteine and the closing phenylalanine or tryptophan. The D gene is left open where the match is weak. Part of the rows lack a size; the others show once, few, many or a class for expanded clones.

j_call clone_size v_call d_call cdr3_nt cdr3_aa
TRBJ1-4 . TRBV13 TRBD1 TGTGCCAGCAGCGAGGGACAGCCACCAAATGAAAAACTGTTTTTT CASSEGQPPNEKLFF
TRBJ1-2 . TRBV19 TRBD1 TGTGCCAGTAGCCCGTCACAGGGGGCGGGCGGCTACACCTTC CASSPSQGAGGYTF
TRBJ2-7 . TRBV5-6 . TGTGCCAGCAGCGGACAGACTTTCTACGAGCAGTACTTC CASSGQTFYEQYF
TRBJ1-5 . TRBV5-6 . TGTGCCAGCAGCTCTTGGGGGGGCAATCAGCCCCAGCATTTT CASSSWGGNQPQHF
TRBJ1-1 . TRBV5-1 . TGCGCCAGCAGCGTAATAGGGGTTACTGAAGCTTTCTTT CASSVIGVTEAFF
TRBJ2-6 . TRBV7-2 . TGTGCCAGCAGCTTGAAGGGAGTGAGTGGGGCCAACGTCCTGACTTTC CASSLKGVSGANVLTF
TRBJ1-2 . TRBV5-1 . TGCGCCAGCAGCCCATCGGTGGGGCAAGATGGCTACACCTTC CASSPSVGQDGYTF
TRBJ2-5 . TRBV13 TRBD2 TGTGCCAGCAGCCCCCGGGGAGCGGGAGGAATACAAGAGACCCAGTACTTC CASSPRGAGGIQETQYF
TRBJ1-1 . TRBV7-3 . TGTGCCAGCAGCTCGGTTTTACAGGGACGGGCTTTCTTT CASSSVLQGRAFF
TRBJ2-7 . TRBV19 TRBD1 TGTGCCAGTAGTCGGGACAGGCAATACGAGCAGTACTTC CASSRDRQYEQYF
TRBJ1-5 once TRBV27 TRBD1 TGTGCCAGCAGTTCCGAAGACAGGGGTAATCAGCCCCAGCATTTT CASSSEDRGNQPQHF
TRBJ1-5 few TRBV27 TRBD1 TGTGCCAGCAGTTTATTTTATGATGGACAGGGGATTCAGCCCCAGCATTTT CASSLFYDGQGIQPQHF
TRBJ1-2 . TRBV5-6 . TGTGCCAGCAGCTTGGTACAGGGAGAAAACTATGGCTACACCTTC CASSLVQGENYGYTF
TRBJ2-5 . TRBV30 TRBD1 TGTGCCTGGAGTCCGTGGACAGGGGGCCAAGAGACCCAGTACTTC CAWSPWTGGQETQYF
TRBJ2-7 . TRBV18 . TGTGCCAGCTCAGGCCCAGGGGACGAGCAGTACTTC CASSGPGDEQYF
TRBJ1-2 once TRBV9 TRBD1 TGTGCCAGCAGCCAGTGGGACAGGGCCACGTACTATGGCTACACCTTC CASSQWDRATYYGYTF
TRBJ1-1 once TRBV27 . TGTGCCAGCAGTTTTAGACAGCAGAACACTGAAGCTTTCTTT CASSFRQQNTEAFF
TRBJ2-6 . TRBV19 . TGTGCCAGTACGGAGAGACCCACTGGGGCCAACGTCCTGACTTTC CASTERPTGANVLTF